This entry concerns a single TCR beta chain. Germline V gene sequence: CDR1 SGHRS, CDR2 YFSETQ. The V end lost 3 bases, the J end lost 2 bases, and 11 bases lay between the germline ends. CDR3 length: 14 amino acids. This sample is drawn from a study of blood T cell repertoires in COVID-19. In the study overall: Sample material is recorded as cDNA or gDNA derived from T cells, B-cell-depleted T cells, or PBMCs.

As originally analysed: Researchers report that nucleated cell counts were estimated from reference gene primer amplification. The repertoire was sequenced with immunoSEQ multiplex PCR; TCRdb's copy has only in-frame clones and lacks some. V and J calls and clone size are given by that table; D and trimming were obtained from the DNA. The profile shows 110,000 or so clones, about 85% of them singletons. This clonotype was sampled from a middle-aged man with acute or convalescent COVID-19. The chain recombines TRBV5-1 with TRBJ1-1; possibly TRBD1 for D (6 bases). Sample: peripheral blood. DNA for the CDR3: TGCGCCAGCAGCTGGACAGCCGGAAACACTGAAGCTTTCTTT. It specifies CASSWTAGNTEAFF.